The 7 T cell receptor beta chains below come from one sample, sequenced in a study of CD8 T cells in ankylosing spondylitis. Findings and caveats of the study: Seemingly characteristic of ankylosing spondylitis blood was a TCR beta motif consisting of eight highly homologous variants.

From the 5' RACE reads, TCRdb called clonotypes with MiXCR, one entry per CDR3 protein. Here the sample spans 130,000 or so distinct CDR3 sequences, roughly 17% being singletons. These receptors lack a known antigen. Sequenced sample: blood, either unsorted or a sorted T cell fraction (not recorded which). The receptors were sampled from a male donor with ankylosing spondylitis.

This clonotype was seen a handful of times. This chain links TRBV7-8 with TRBJ2-2; D ambiguous. Germline-derived CDR1 and CDR2 are SGHVS and FQNEAQ. V lost 1 base and J 4 bases, leaving 7 bases between the germline ends. This CDR3 has 14 amino acids. This chain's CDR3 is CASSLGVGTGELFF. The CDR3 DNA reads TGTGCCAGCAGCTTAGGGGTCGGCACCGGGGAGCTGTTTTTT.

As for this clonotype: A much larger clonotype is one base distant, so this may be a read error. V gene TRBV29-1 combines with J gene TRBJ2-7; 10 nucleotides match TRBD2. The CDR3 totals 13 residues. Germline V gene sequence: CDR1 SQVTM, CDR2 ANQGSEA. V gave up 8 bases and J gave up 7 bases; unmatched junction bases: 11. CDR3 sequence (DNA): TGCAGCCTAGAGGGGACTAGCGTCCTGGAGCAGTACTTC. It specifies CSLEGTSVLEQYF.

There are many counts of this clonotype. The chain recombines TRBV28 with TRBJ2-7; D gene uncertain. Germline V gene sequence: CDR1 MDHEN, CDR2 SYDVKM. CDR3 size: 16 residues. V was shortened by 3 bases and J by 0 bases, with 15 bases between the two germline ends. The CDR3 loop is CASSLVGYPYSYEQYF. CDR3 bases: TGTGCCAGCAGTTTGGTCGGCTACCCGTACTCCTACGAGCAGTACTTC. Using reference TRBV28 and TRBJ2-7 for the parts outside the CDR3, the full variable domain is DVKVTQSSRYLVKRTGEKVFLECVQDMDHENMFWYRQDPGLGLRLIYFSYDVKMKEKGDIPEGYSVSREKKERFSLILESASTNQTSMYLCASSLVGYPYSYEQYFGPGTRLTVT.

The J gene is TRBJ1-5, the V gene TRBV5-1; no clear D gene. V lost 0 bases, J lost 4 bases, and 5 bases lay in between. The length of the CDR3 is 13 residues. In germline, CDR1 is SGHRS, CDR2 YFSETQ. The CDR3: CASSLALNQPQHF. DNA for the CDR3: TGCGCCAGCAGCTTGGCCCTAAATCAGCCCCAGCATTTT.

V and J are TRBV4-1 and TRBJ2-1, with 15 bases identical to TRBD2. Germline CDR1 and CDR2: MGHRA and YSYEKL. V lost 1 base, J lost 9 bases, and 19 bases stayed unmatched. The CDR3 spans 21 residues. The CDR3 nucleotides are TGCGCCAGCAGCCAAGGCCTAAGCACCCCCGGACTAGCGGGAGGGCCTGTTGAGCAGTTCTTC. It specifies CASSQGLSTPGLAGGPVEQFF.

There are a few counts of this clonotype. The gene calls are TRBV5-1 and TRBJ1-2; TRBD1 aligns across 9 bases. Trimming took 4 bases from V and 8 from J; bases not matched to a gene: 9. Germline CDR1 SGHRS, CDR2 YFSETQ. The length of the CDR3 is 14 residues. The CDR3 here is CASSLGQGGSGYTF. The CDR3 DNA is TGCGCCAGCAGCCTGGGACAGGGCGGTTCCGGCTACACCTTC.

Only a few counts were recorded for this clonotype. The gene calls are TRBV27 and TRBJ2-7; D not resolved. V was clipped by 6 bases and J by 3 bases, with 12 bases between them. Germline loops: CDR1 MNHEY, CDR2 SMNVEV (reference sequence). The CDR3 runs 13 residues. This CDR3 is CASSSNSVYEQYF. The CDR3 DNA reads as TGTGCCAGCAGCTCGAACTCGGTCTACGAGCAGTACTTC.